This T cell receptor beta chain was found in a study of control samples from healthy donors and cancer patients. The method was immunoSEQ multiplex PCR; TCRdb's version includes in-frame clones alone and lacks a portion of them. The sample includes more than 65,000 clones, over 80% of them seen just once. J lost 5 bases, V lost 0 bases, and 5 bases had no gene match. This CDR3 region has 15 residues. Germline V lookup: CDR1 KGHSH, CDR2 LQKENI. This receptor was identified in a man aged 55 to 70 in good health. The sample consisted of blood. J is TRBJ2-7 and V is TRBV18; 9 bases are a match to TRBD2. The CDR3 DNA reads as TGTGCCAGCTCACCACCGGCGGGAGGGCCTCACGAGCAGTACTTC. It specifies CASSPPAGGPHEQYF.